This T cell receptor beta chain is drawn from a study of blood T cell repertoires in COVID-19. This table comes from immunoSEQ multiplex PCR, and its TCRdb copy is limited to in-frame clones, with some not included. The repertoire holds hundreds of thousands of clones, with about 90% as singletons. Germline CDR1 and CDR2: SGHKS and YYEKEE (reference sequence). V lost 4 bases to trimming and J lost 6 bases; unmatched junction nucleotides: 10. The CDR3 length is 16 residues. The gene calls are TRBV5-5 and TRBJ1-5; 10 bases are a match to TRBD1. The sequenced sample consisted of peripheral blood. This sequence was found in a man younger than 35 with COVID-19, enrolled during active disease. CDR3 DNA sequence: TGTGCCAGCAGCCCTTTGGTTGGGACAGGGGTTCAGCCCCAGCATTTT. Translating it yields CASSPLVGTGVQPQHF.